The clone carrying this T cell receptor (beta chain) has just one count. V lost 2 bases to trimming and J lost 11 bases, with 7 bases between them. The V gene's germline CDR1 is SGHAT and CDR2 FQNNGV. The CDR3 spans 12 residues. Sample treatment: over 15 received Ad26.COV2.S at low or high dose, single or two shots; 5 received placebo; per-sample allocation not given. Samples came from day 63 after the first vaccine or placebo injection. This vaccine is an Ad26 vector that expresses the Wuhan-strain SARS-CoV-2 spike. The sample belongs to a study of Ad26.COV2.S vaccination and SARS-CoV-2 variants. Some clones are missing from TCRdb's copy, which holds only in-frame ones; the method was immunoSEQ multiplex PCR. The sample holds some 480,000 clones; about 83% are singletons and the top ten take 9.5% to 15%.

The sequencing used peripheral blood, collected in a trial of Ad26.COV2.S vaccine versus placebo. V and J are TRBV11-2 and TRBJ1-6; D unclear. The source is a person aged 18-65 years who received the Ad26.COV2.S COVID-19 vaccine or a placebo. The CDR3 region is CASSLLRTPLHF. The CDR3 coding sequence is TGTGCCAGCAGCTTACTTAGGACACCCCTCCACTTT.